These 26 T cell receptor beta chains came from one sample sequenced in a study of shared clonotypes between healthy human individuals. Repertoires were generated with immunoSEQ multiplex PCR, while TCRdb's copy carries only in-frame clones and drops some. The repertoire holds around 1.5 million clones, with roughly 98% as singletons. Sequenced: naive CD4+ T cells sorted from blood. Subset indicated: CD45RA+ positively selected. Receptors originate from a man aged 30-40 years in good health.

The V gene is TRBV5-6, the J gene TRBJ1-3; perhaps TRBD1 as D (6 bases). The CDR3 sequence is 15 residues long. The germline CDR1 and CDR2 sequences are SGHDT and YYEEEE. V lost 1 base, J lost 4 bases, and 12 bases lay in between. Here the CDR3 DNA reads TGTGCCAGCAGCTTGATCACAGGGAGAGGAAACACCATATATTTT. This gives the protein CASSLITGRGNTIYF.

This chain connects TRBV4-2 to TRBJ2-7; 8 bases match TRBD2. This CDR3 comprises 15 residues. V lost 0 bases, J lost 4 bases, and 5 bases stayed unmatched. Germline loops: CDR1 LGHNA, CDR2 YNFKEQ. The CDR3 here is CASSQDAAGEYEQYF. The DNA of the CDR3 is TGTGCCAGCAGCCAAGATGCAGCGGGAGAGTACGAGCAGTACTTC.

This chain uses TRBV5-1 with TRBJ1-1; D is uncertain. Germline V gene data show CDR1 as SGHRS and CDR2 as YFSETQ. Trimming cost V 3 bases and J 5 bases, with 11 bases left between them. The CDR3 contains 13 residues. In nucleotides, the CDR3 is TGCGCCAGCAGCTGGGGTTCTAGGACTGAAGCTTTCTTT. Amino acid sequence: CASSWGSRTEAFF.

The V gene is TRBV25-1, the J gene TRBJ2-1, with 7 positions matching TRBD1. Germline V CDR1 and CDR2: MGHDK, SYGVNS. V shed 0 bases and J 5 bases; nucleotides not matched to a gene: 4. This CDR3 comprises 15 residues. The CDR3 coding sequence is TGTGCCAGCAGTGAATATGGGACAGTCAACAATGAGCAGTTCTTC. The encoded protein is CASSEYGTVNNEQFF. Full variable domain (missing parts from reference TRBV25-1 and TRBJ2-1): EADIYQTPRYLVIGTGKKITLECSQTMGHDKMYWYQQDPGMELHLIHYSYGVNSTEKGDLSSESTVSRIRTEHFPLTLESARPSHTSQYLCASSEYGTVNNEQFFGPGTRLTVL.

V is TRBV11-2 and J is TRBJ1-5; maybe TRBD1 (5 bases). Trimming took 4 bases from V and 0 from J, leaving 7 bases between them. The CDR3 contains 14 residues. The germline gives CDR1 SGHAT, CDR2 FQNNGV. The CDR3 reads CASSSTASNQPQHF. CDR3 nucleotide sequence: TGTGCCAGCAGCTCGACAGCTAGCAATCAGCCCCAGCATTTT.

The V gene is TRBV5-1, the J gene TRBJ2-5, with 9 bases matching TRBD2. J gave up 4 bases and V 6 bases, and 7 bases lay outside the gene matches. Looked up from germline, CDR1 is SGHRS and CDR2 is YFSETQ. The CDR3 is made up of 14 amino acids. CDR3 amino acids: CASTPSGILETQYF. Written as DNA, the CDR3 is TGCGCCAGCACCCCTAGCGGGATATTAGAGACCCAGTACTTC. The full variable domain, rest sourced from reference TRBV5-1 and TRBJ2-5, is KAGVTQTPRYLIKTRGQQVTLSCSPISGHRSVSWYQQTPGQGLQFLFEYFSETQRNKGNFPGRFSGRQFSNSRSEMNVSTLELGDSALYLCASTPSGILETQYFGPGTRLLVL.

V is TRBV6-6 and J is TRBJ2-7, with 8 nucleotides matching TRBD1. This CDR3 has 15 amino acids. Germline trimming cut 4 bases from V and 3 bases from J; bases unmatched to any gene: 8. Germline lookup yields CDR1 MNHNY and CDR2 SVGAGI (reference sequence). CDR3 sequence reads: CASSSPGQGNYEQYF. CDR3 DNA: TGTGCCAGCAGTTCTCCCGGACAGGGTAACTACGAGCAGTACTTC.

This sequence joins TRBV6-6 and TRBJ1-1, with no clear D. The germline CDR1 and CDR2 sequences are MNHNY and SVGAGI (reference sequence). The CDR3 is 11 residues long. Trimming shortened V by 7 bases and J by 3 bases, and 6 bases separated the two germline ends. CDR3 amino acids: CASILDTEAFF. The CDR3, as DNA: TGTGCCAGCATCTTGGACACTGAAGCTTTCTTT.

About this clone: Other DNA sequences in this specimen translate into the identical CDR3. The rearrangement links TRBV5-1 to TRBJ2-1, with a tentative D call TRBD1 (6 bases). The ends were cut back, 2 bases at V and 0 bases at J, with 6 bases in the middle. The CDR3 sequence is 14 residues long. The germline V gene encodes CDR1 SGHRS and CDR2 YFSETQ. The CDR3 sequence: CASSLQGSYNEQFF. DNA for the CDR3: TGCGCCAGCAGCTTACAGGGCTCCTACAATGAGCAGTTCTTC.

The CDR3 nucleotides are TGTGCCAGCAGCTTAGCGCTGTCCTACGAGCAGTACTTC. It specifies CASSLALSYEQYF. The rearrangement links TRBV7-9 to TRBJ2-7; no clear D. The germline V gene encodes CDR1 SEHNR and CDR2 FQNEAQ (reference sequence). This CDR3 contains 13 residues. Trimming shortened V by 0 bases and J by 1 base, and 4 bases separated the two germline ends.

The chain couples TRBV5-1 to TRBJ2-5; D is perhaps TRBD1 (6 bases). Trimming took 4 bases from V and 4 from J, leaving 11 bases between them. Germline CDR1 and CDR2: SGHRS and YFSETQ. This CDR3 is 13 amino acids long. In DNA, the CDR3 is TGCGCCAGCAGCCAGCAAGGGGGAGAGACCCAGTACTTC. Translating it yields CASSQQGGETQYF.

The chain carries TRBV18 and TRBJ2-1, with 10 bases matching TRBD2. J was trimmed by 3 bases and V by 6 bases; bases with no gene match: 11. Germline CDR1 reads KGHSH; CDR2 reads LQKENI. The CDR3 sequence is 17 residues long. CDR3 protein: CASSWPWRTSGYNEQFF. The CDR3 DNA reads TGTGCCAGCTCGTGGCCTTGGCGGACTAGCGGCTACAATGAGCAGTTCTTC.

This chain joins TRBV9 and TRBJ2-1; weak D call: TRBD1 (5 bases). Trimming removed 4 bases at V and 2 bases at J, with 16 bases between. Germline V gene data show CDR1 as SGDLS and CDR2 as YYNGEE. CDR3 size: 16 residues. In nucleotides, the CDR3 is TGTGCCAGCAGCTCCGACGATCGGACAACCTACAATGAGCAGTTCTTC. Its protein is CASSSDDRTTYNEQFF.

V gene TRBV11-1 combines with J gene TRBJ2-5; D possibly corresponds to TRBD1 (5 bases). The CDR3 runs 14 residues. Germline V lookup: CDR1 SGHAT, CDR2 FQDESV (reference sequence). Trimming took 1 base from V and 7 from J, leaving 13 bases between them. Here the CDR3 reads CASSLDPGLATQYF. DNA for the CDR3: TGTGCCAGCAGCTTAGATCCAGGGTTAGCGACCCAGTACTTC.

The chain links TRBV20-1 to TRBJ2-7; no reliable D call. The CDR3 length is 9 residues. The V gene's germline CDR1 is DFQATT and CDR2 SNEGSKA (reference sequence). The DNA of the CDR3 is TGCAGCCCGAGCGACGAGCAGTACTTC. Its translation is CSPSDEQYF.

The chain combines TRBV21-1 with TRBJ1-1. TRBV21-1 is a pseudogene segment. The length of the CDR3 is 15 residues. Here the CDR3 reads CASSKGCPTGPEAFF. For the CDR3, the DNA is TGTGCCAGCAGCAAAGGTTGTCCCACCGGCCCTGAAGCTTTCTTT.

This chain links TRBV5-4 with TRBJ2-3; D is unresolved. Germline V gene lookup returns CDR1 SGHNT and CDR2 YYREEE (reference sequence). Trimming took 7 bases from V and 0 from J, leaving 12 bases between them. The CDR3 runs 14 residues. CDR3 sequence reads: CASSPERSTDTQYF. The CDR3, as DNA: TGTGCCAGCTCCCCTGAACGGAGCACAGATACGCAGTATTTT.

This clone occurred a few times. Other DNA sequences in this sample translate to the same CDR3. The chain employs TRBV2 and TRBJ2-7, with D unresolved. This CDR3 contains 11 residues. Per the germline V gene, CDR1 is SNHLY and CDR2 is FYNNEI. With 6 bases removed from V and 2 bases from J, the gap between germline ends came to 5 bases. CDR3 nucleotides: TGTGCCAGCAGCCCCACCTACGAGCAGTACTTC. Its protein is CASSPTYEQYF.

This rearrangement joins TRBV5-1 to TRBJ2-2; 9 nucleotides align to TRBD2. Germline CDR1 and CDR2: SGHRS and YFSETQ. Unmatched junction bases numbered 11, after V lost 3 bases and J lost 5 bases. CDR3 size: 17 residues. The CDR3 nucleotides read TGCGCCAGCAGCTCCCCAGCGGGAGGAGGTCAGACCGGGGAGCTGTTTTTT. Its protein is CASSSPAGGGQTGELFF.

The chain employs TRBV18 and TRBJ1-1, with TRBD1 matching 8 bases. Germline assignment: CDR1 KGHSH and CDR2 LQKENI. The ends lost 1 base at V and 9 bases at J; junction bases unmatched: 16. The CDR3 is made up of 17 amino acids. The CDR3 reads CASSPQTRGRFGLQAFF. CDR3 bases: TGTGCCAGCTCACCACAGACCAGGGGGCGCTTCGGTCTTCAAGCTTTCTTT.

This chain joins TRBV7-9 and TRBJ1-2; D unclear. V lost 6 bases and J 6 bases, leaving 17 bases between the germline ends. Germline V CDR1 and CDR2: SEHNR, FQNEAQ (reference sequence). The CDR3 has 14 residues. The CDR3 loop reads CASRYPGRGDGYTF. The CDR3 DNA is TGTGCCAGCAGATACCCCGGCCGGGGAGATGGCTACACCTTC.

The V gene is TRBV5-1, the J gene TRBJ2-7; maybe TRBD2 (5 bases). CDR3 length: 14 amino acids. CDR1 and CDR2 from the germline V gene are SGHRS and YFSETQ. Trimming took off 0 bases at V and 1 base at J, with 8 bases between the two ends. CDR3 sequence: CASSLAQRSYEQYF. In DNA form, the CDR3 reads TGCGCCAGCAGCTTGGCCCAGCGGTCCTACGAGCAGTACTTC. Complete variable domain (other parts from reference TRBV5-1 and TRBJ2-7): KAGVTQTPRYLIKTRGQQVTLSCSPISGHRSVSWYQQTPGQGLQFLFEYFSETQRNKGNFPGRFSGRQFSNSRSEMNVSTLELGDSALYLCASSLAQRSYEQYFGPGTRLTVT.

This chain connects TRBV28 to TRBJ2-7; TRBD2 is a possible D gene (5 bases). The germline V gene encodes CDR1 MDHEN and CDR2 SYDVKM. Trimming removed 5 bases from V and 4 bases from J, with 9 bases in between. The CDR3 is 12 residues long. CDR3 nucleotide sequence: TGTGCCAGCAGTATCCGGGGTTACGAGCAGTACTTC. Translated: CASSIRGYEQYF.

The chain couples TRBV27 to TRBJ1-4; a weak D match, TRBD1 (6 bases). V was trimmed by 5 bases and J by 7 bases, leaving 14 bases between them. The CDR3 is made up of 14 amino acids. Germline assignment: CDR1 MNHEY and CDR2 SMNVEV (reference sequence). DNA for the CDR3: TGTGCCAGCAGTCCGCAGGGGTTCGGTGAAAAACTGTTTTTT. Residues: CASSPQGFGEKLFF.

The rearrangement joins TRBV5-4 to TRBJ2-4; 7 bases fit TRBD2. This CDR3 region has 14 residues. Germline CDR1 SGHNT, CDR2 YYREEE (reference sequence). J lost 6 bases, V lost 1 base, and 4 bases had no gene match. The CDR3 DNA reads TGTGCCAGCAGCTTGAGCGGCGGGGGAAACATTCAGTACTTC. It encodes CASSLSGGGNIQYF.

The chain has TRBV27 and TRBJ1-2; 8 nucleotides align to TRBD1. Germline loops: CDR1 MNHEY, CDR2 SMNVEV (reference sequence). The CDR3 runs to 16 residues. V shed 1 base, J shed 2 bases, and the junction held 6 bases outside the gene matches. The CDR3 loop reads CASSLYSRTGNYGYTF. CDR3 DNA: TGTGCCAGCAGTTTATACTCCCGGACAGGGAACTATGGCTACACCTTC.